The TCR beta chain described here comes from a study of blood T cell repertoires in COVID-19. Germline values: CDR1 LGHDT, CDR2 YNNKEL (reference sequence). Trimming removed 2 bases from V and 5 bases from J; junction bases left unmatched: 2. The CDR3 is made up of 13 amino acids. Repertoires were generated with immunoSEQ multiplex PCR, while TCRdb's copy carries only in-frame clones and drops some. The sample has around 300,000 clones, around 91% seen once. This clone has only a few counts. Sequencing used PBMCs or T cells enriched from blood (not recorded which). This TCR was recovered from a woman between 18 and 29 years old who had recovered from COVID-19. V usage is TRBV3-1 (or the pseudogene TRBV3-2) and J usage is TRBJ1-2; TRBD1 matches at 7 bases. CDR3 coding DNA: TGTGCCAGCAGCCAAACAGGGGCGTATGGCTACACCTTC. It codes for CASSQTGAYGYTF.